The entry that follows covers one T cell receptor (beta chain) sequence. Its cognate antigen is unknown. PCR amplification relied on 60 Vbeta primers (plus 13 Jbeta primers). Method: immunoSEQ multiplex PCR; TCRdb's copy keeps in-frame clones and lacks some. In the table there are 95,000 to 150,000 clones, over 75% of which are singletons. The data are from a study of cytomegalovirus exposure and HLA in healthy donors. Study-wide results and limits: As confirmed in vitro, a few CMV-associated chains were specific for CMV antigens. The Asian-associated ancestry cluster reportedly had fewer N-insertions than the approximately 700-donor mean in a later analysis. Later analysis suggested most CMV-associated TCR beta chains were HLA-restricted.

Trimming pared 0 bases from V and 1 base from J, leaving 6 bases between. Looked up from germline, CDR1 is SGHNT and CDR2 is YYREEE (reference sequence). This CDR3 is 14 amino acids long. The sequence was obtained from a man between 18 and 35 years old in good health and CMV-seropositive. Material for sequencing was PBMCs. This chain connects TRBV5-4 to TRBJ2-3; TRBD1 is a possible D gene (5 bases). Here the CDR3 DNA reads TGTGCCAGCAGCTTGGACAGGCGCACAGATACGCAGTATTTT. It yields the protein CASSLDRRTDTQYF.